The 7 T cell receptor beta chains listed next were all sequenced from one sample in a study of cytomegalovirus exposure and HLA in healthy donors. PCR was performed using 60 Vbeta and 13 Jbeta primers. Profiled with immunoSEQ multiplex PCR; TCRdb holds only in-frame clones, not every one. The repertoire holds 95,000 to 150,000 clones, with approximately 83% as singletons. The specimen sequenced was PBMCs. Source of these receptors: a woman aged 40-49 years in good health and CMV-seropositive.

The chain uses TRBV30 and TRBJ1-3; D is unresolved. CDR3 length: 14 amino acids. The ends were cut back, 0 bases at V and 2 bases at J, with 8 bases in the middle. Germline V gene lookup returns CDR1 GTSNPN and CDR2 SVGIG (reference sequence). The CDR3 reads CAWSVERAGNTIYF. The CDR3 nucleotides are TGTGCCTGGAGTGTAGAGAGGGCTGGAAACACCATATATTTT.

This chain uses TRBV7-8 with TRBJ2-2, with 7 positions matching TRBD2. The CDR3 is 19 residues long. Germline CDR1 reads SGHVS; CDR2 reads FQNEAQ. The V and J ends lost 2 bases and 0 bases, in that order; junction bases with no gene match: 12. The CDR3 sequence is CASSLSASGAFANTGELFF. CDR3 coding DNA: TGTGCCAGCAGCTTAAGTGCTAGCGGAGCGTTCGCGAACACCGGGGAGCTGTTTTTT.

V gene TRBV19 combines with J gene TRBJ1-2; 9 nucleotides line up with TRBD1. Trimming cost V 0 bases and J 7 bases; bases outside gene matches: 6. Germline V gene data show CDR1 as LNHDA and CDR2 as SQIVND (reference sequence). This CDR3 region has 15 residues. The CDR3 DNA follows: TGTGCCAGTAGTATAGATTTACAGGGGGCTATTGGCTACACCTTC. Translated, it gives CASSIDLQGAIGYTF.

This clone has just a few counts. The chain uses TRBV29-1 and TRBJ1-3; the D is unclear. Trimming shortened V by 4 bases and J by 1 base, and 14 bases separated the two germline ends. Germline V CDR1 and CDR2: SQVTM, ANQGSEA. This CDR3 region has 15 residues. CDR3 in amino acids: CSVVTISGSGNTIYF. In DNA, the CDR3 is TGCAGCGTTGTTACCATTTCGGGGTCTGGAAACACCATATATTTT.

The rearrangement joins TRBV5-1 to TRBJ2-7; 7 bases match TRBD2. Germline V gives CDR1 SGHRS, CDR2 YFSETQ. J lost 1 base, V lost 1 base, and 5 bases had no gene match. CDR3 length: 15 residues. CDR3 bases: TGCGCCAGCAGCTTGCGGGGGGAGAAGTCCTACGAGCAGTACTTC. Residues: CASSLRGEKSYEQYF.

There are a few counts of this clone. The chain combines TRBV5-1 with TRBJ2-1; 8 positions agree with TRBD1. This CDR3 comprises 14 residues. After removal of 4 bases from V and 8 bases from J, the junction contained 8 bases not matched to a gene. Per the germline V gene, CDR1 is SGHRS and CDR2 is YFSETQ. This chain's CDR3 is CASSQGQVEDEQFF. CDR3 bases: TGCGCCAGCAGCCAGGGACAGGTGGAAGATGAGCAGTTCTTC. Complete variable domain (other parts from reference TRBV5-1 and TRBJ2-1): KAGVTQTPRYLIKTRGQQVTLSCSPISGHRSVSWYQQTPGQGLQFLFEYFSETQRNKGNFPGRFSGRQFSNSRSEMNVSTLELGDSALYLCASSQGQVEDEQFFGPGTRLTVL.

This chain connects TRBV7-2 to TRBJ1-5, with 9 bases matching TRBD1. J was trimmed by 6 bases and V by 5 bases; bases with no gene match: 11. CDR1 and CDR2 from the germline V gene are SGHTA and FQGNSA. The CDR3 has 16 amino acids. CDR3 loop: CASSRGTGNPSQPQHF. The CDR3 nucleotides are TGTGCCAGCAGCCGAGGGACAGGGAACCCTAGTCAGCCCCAGCATTTT.